This T cell receptor beta chain was identified in a study of identical twins. TCRdb called the 5' RACE reads again in MiXCR, with one record for every CDR3 protein. Of 200,000 to 300,000 distinct CDR3 sequences detected, 12% appear once; the ten largest clones hold 4% to 5%. Per the germline V gene, CDR1 is SQVTM and CDR2 is ANQGSEA. V was pared by 5 bases and J by 3 bases, with 13 bases between. CDR3 length equals 13 residues. This clonotype came up a few times. These data were also reused for a study on yellow fever vaccine responses in identical twins.

The receptor was derived from a woman aged 18 to 35 in good health. Sample: memory (CD45RO+) T cells sorted from blood. This sequence joins TRBV29-1 and TRBJ1-1; D gene uncertain. Here the CDR3 DNA reads TGCAGCGTTATGACCTCTCCCTACACTGAAGCTTTCTTT. Its protein product is CSVMTSPYTEAFF.